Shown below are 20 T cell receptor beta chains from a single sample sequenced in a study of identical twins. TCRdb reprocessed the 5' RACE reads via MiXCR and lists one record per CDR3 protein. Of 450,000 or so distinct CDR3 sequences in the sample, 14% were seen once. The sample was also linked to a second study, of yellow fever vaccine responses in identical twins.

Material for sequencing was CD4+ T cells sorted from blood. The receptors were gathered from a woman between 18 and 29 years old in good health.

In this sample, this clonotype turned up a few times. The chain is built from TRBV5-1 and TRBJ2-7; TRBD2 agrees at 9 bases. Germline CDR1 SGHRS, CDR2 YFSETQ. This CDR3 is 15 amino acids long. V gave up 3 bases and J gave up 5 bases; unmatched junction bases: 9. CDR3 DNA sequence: TGCGCCAGCAGCTCGGGTAGCGGGAGAGGGAACGAGCAGTACTTC. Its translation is CASSSGSGRGNEQYF.

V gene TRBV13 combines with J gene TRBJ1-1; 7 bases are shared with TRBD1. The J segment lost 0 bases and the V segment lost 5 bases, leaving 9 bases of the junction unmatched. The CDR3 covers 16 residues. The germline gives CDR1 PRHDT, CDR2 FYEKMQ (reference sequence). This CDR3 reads CASSNRDRDMNTEAFF. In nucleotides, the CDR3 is TGTGCCAGCAGCAACCGGGACAGAGATATGAACACTGAAGCTTTCTTT. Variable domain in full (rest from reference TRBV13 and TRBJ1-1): AAGVIQSPRHLIKEKRETATLKCYPIPRHDTVYWYQQGPGQDPQFLISFYEKMQSDKGSIPDRFSAQQFSDYHSELNMSSLELGDSALYFCASSNRDRDMNTEAFFGQGTRLTVV.

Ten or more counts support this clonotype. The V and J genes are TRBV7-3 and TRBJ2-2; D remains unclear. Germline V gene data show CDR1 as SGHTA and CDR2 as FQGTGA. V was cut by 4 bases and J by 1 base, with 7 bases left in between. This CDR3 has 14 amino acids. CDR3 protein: CASSSLLNTGELFF. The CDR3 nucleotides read TGTGCCAGCAGCTCGCTCCTGAACACCGGGGAGCTGTTTTTT.

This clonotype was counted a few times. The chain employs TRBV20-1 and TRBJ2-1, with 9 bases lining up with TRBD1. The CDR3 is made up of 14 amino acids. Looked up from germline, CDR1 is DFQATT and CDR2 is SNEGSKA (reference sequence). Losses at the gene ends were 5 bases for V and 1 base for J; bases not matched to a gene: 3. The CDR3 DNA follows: TGCAGTGCTTCGGGACAGGGTTCCTACAATGAGCAGTTCTTC. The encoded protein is CSASGQGSYNEQFF.

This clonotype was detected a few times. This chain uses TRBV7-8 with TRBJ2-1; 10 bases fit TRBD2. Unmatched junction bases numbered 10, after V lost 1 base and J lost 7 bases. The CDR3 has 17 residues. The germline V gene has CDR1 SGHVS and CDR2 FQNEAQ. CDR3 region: CASSLVASGRAGNEQFF. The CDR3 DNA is TGTGCCAGCAGCTTAGTAGCTAGCGGGAGAGCTGGAAATGAGCAGTTCTTC.

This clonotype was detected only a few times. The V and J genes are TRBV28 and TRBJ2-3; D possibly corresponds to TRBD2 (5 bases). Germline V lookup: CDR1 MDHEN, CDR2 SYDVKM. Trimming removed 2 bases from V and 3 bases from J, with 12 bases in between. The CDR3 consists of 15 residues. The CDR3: CASSLSGSGTDTQYF. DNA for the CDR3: TGTGCCAGCAGTTTAAGTGGGAGTGGGACAGATACGCAGTATTTT.

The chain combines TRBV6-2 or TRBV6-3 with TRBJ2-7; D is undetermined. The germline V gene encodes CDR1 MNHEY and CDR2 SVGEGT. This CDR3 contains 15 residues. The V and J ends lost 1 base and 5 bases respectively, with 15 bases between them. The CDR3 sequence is CASSYFGQVGHEQYF. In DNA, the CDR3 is TGTGCCAGCAGTTACTTCGGCCAGGTGGGCCACGAGCAGTACTTC.

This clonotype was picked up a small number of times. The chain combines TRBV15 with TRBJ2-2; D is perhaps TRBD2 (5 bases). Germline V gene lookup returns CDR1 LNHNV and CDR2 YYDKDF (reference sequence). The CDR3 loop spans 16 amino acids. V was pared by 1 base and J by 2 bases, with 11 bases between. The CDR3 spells CATSRGDSANTGELFF. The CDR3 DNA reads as TGTGCCACCAGCAGAGGGGATAGCGCCAACACCGGGGAGCTGTTTTTT.

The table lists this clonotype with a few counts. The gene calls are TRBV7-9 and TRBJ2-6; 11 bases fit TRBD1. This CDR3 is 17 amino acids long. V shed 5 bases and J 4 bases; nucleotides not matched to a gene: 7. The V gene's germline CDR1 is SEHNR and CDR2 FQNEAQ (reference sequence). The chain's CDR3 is CASSPGQGGSGANVLTF. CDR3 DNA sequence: TGTGCCAGCAGCCCGGGACAGGGGGGGTCAGGGGCCAACGTCCTGACTTTC.

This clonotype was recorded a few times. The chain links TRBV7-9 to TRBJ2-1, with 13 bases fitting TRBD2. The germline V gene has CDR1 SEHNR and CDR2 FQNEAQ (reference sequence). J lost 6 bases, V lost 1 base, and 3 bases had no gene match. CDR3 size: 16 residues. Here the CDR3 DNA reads TGTGCCAGCAGCTTAGGCGGACTAGCGGGAGCCAATGAGCAGTTCTTC. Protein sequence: CASSLGGLAGANEQFF.

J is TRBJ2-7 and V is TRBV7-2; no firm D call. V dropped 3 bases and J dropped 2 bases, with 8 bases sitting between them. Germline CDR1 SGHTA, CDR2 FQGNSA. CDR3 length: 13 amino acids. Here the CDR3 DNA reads TGTGCCAGCAGCTTTACCAGAGCCTACGAGCAGTACTTC. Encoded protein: CASSFTRAYEQYF.

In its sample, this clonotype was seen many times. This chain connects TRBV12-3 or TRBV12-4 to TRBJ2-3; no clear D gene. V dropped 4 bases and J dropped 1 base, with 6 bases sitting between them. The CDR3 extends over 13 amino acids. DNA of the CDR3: TGTGCCAGCAGTTCACGGGGCACAGATACGCAGTATTTT. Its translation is CASSSRGTDTQYF.

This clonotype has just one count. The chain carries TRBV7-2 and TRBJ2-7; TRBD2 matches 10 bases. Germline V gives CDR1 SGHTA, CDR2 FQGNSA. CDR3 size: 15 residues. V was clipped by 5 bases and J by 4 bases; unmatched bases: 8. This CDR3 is CASSLRAGGPYEQYF. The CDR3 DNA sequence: TGTGCCAGCAGCCTCCGAGCGGGAGGGCCGTACGAGCAGTACTTC.

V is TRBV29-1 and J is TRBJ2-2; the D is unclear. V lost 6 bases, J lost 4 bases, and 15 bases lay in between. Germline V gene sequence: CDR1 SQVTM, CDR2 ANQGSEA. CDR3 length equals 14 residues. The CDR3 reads CSVGWVSGTGELFF. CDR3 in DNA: TGCAGCGTCGGTTGGGTTTCGGGCACCGGGGAGCTGTTTTTT.

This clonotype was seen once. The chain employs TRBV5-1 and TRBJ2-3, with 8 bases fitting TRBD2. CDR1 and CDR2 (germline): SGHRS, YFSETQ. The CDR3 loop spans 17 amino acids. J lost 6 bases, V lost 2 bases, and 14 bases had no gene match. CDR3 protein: CASSFPAGAPTGDTQYF. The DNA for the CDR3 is TGCGCCAGCAGCTTCCCAGCGGGGGCCCCAACAGGGGATACGCAGTATTTT.

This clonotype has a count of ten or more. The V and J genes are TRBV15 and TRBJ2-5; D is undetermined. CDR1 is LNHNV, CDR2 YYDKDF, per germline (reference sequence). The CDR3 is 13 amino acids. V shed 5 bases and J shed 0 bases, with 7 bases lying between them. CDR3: CATSSADQETQYF. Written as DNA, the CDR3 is TGTGCCACCAGCTCGGCGGACCAAGAGACCCAGTACTTC.

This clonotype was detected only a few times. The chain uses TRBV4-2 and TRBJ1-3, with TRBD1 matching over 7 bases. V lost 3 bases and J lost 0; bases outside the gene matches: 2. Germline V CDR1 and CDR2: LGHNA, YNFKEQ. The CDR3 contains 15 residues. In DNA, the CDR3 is TGTGCCAGCAGCCAGGGACAGAACTCTGGAAACACCATATATTTT. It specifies CASSQGQNSGNTIYF.

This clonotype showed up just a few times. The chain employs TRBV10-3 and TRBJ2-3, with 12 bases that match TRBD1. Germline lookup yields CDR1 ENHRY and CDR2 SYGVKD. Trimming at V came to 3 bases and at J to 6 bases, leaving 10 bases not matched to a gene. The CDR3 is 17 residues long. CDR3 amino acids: CAISEGGTGGPRDTQYF. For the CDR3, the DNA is TGTGCCATCAGTGAAGGAGGGACAGGGGGCCCGCGGGATACGCAGTATTTT.

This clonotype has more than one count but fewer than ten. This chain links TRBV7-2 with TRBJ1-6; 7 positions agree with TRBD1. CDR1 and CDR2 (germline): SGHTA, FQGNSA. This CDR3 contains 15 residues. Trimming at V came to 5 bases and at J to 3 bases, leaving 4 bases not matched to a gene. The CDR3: CASSARDSYNSPLHF. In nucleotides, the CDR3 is TGTGCCAGCAGCGCCCGGGACAGCTATAATTCACCCCTCCACTTT.

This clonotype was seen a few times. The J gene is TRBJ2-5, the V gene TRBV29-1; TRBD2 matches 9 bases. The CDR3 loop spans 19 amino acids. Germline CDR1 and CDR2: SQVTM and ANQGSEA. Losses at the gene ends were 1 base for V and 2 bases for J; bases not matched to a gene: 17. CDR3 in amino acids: CSVEVRGSVAGALQETQYF. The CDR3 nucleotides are TGCAGCGTTGAAGTTCGGGGGTCGGTAGCGGGGGCCCTACAAGAGACCCAGTACTTC.